What follows is one TCR beta chain and its context. The antigen remains undetermined. The data belong to a study of OX40 agonist ivuxolimab in advanced cancers. In the study overall: Aged about 20 to 80 with a mean of roughly 63 years, they were 82.7% male. Whole-study findings and limits: In the 0.1 to 3.0 mg/kg range, CD4+ and CD8+ blood T cells had expanded clonally by week 6. Expanded clones tended on average to be more numerous among CD8+ T cells than CD4+.

Sequenced by immunoSEQ multiplex PCR; TCRdb stores in-frame clones only, minus some. The data show roughly 50,000 clones, around nine tenths seen once. Germline assignment: CDR1 SGDLS and CDR2 YYNGEE. J was trimmed by 5 bases and V by 3 bases; bases with no gene match: 6. The CDR3 contains 15 residues. Sampled blood was obtained at baseline, cycle 4 day 1, and cycle 7 day 1. The chain combines TRBV9 with TRBJ2-1, with 9 bases identical to TRBD1. This clonotype was sampled from an adult with an advanced solid tumor such as melanoma, head and neck, liver or kidney cancer. Sequencing used CD4+ or CD8+ T cells sorted from blood, obtained in a trial of the OX40 agonist ivuxolimab. The CDR3 coding sequence is TGTGCCAGCAGCGCAGGGACAGGGCCTAACAATGAGCAGTTCTTC. Amino acids: CASSAGTGPNNEQFF.